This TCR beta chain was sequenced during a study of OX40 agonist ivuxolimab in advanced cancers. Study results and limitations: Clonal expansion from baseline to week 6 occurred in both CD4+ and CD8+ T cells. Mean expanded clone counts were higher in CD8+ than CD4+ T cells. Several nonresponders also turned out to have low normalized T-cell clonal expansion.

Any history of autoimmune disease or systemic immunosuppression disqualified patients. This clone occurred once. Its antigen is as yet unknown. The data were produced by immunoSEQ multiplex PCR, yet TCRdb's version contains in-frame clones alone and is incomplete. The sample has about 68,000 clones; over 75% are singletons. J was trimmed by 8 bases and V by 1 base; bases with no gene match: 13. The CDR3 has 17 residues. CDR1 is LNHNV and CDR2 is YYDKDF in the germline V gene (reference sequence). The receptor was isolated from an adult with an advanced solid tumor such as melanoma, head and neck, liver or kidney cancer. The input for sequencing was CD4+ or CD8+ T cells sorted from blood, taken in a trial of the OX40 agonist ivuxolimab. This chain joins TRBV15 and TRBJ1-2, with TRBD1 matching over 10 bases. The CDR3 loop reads CATSRAQDRGRKAGYTF. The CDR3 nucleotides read TGTGCCACCAGCAGAGCTCAAGACAGGGGGCGCAAGGCCGGCTACACCTTC.